This T cell receptor (beta chain) appears in the sequencing data of a study of T cell repertoires in cytomegalovirus infection. From the reads, TCRdb called clonotypes with MiXCR, one entry per CDR3 protein. The table records some 920,000 distinct CDR3 sequences, under 40% of them present only once. Germline V gene sequence: CDR1 SNHLY, CDR2 FYNNEI. Between the trimmed V and J ends, which lost 2 bases and 0 bases, there was a span of 17 bases. The CDR3 extends over 18 amino acids. Concerning this clonotype: The antigen is undetermined.

V is TRBV2 and J is TRBJ1-5; weak D call: TRBD1 (5 bases). Here the sequenced sample was cultured CD8+ T cells from PBMCs, taken from culture after CMV antigen stimulation. This clonotype originated in a human donor in good health (CMV status not recorded). Some clones in this sample may be carry-over from other donors' samples. CDR3 sequence reads: CASSETGQREDSNQPQHF. As DNA, the CDR3 is TGTGCCAGCAGTGAAACAGGCCAGAGGGAAGATAGCAATCAGCCCCAGCATTTT. Filled out from reference TRBV2 and TRBJ1-5, the complete variable domain reads EPEVTQTPSHQVTQMGQEVILRCVPISNHLYFYWYRQILGQKVEFLVSFYNNEISEKSEIFDDQFSVERPDGSNFTLKIRSTKLEDSAMYFCASSETGQREDSNQPQHFGDGTRLSIL.